Sequencing of this TCR beta chain was carried out in a study of blood T cell repertoires in COVID-19. Some clones are missing from TCRdb's copy, which holds only in-frame ones; the method was immunoSEQ multiplex PCR. The table lists around 57,000 clones, 79% of them singletons, with about 5.5% in the top ten. The receptor was isolated from a woman in her seventies with acute or convalescent COVID-19. The material sequenced was peripheral blood.

The CDR3 coding sequence is TGCGCCAGCAGTGACAGGGGGCAGGGGTGTAACTATGGCTACACCTTC. Residues: CASSDRGQGCNYGYTF. This chain links TRBV10-1 with TRBJ1-2; TRBD1 matches at 8 bases. This CDR3 is 16 amino acids long. Germline assignment: CDR1 WNHNN and CDR2 SYGVQD (reference sequence). The trim removed 3 bases at V and 1 base at J, leaving 7 bases unmatched.